This TCR beta chain was captured in a study of CD4 T cell repertoires in COVID-19. On the study more broadly: CFSE-low cells expanded roughly 11 days with IL-2, then restimulated with other coronavirus spikes.

The protocol was immunoSEQ multiplex PCR, while the TCRdb copy is restricted to in-frame clones and leaves out a portion. The sample holds more than 20,000 clones, 93% seen once. Notes on this clone: Its antigen is not known.

These memory T cells were uncultured and sequenced directly after ex vivo isolation. The germline CDR1 and CDR2 sequences are WSHSY and SAAADI. V lost 7 bases to trimming and J lost 6 bases; unmatched junction nucleotides: 5. This CDR3 contains 13 residues. The study, taken as a whole, reports: Suggested intraclonal diversification: top SARS-CoV-2-reactive clonotypes appeared in two or three memory subsets. SARS-CoV and/or HKU1 spike cultures shared between 7 and 25% of SARS-CoV-2 clonotypes.

Sequencing used circulating follicular helper CD4+ T cells (cTfh) from blood, obtained before the COVID-19 pandemic. The chain has TRBV10-2 and TRBJ2-2; TRBD1 aligns across 7 bases. The TCR comes from a human donor who had COVID-19. This CDR3 is CASTGGFPGELFF. The CDR3 region has the DNA TGCGCCAGCACAGGGGGATTTCCCGGGGAGCTGTTTTTT.